These 25 T cell receptor beta chains came from one sample sequenced in a study of blood T cell repertoires in COVID-19 (dated by TCRdb to 2020 to 2021). The protocol used for the library was the immunoSEQ multiplex PCR assay. Here the immuneACCESS table is served through TCRdb, limited to in-frame sequences with V and J called. Missing clones are a known gap in these copies; in checked studies unresolved V genes cover under half, and the rest lacks a known reason. A total of about 270,000 clones appear in this sample, 86% of them only once. The top ten clones comprise roughly 12% of the sample. Sequenced input: peripheral blood. These receptors originate from a woman in her twenties or thirties with COVID-19, enrolled during active disease.

This clone has more than one count but fewer than ten. The gene calls are TRBV4-2 and TRBJ2-2, with 11 bases aligning to TRBD2. The V gene end was trimmed by 3 bases and the J gene end by 5 bases; junction bases not matched to a gene: 5. Germline-derived CDR1 and CDR2 are LGHNA and YNFKEQ. The CDR3 extends over 16 amino acids. The CDR3: CASSQAGTSGTGELFF. CDR3 nucleotides: TGTGCCAGCAGCCAGGCCGGGACTAGCGGAACCGGGGAGCTGTTTTTT.

The chain employs TRBV5-4 and TRBJ2-1, with 9 nucleotides matching TRBD2. Germline CDR1 is SGHNT and CDR2 is YYREEE (reference sequence). This CDR3 is built from 17 residues. V trimming: 0 bases; J trimming: 3 bases; junction bases outside the gene matches: 7. Written as DNA, the CDR3 is TGTGCCAGCAGCTTGGAGGTAGCGGGGGCCTTCTACAATGAGCAGTTCTTC. Amino acid sequence: CASSLEVAGAFYNEQFF.

The rearrangement links TRBV27 to TRBJ1-5, with no clear D. Germline loops: CDR1 MNHEY, CDR2 SMNVEV (reference sequence). V shed 6 bases and J shed 3 bases, with 12 bases lying between them. The CDR3 spans 14 residues. The chain's CDR3 is CASSHRGTNQPQHF. The CDR3 nucleotides read TGTGCCAGCAGCCACCGGGGAACCAATCAGCCCCAGCATTTT.

As DNA, the CDR3 is TGTGCCAGTACCCCCGGACTAGCGGGGGGCAATGAGCAGTTCTTC. Its protein product is CASTPGLAGGNEQFF. The chain combines TRBV19 with TRBJ2-1, with 14 bases fitting TRBD2. The germline CDR1 and CDR2 sequences are LNHDA and SQIVND (reference sequence). The V gene end was trimmed by 7 bases and the J gene end by 6 bases; junction bases not matched to a gene: 5. This CDR3 region has 15 residues.

The V call is TRBV4-2, the J call TRBJ1-5, with D maybe TRBD1 (5 bases). The V and J ends lost 3 bases and 2 bases respectively, with 11 bases between them. In germline, CDR1 is LGHNA, CDR2 YNFKEQ. The CDR3 consists of 15 residues. The CDR3 reads CASSHLTVGNQPQHF. In DNA form, the CDR3 reads TGTGCCAGCAGCCACCTGACAGTAGGCAATCAGCCCCAGCATTTT.

This CDR3 is CASSQERRDEQYF. In DNA form, the CDR3 reads TGCGCCAGCAGCCAAGAAAGGAGGGACGAGCAGTACTTC. The chain uses TRBV4-1 and TRBJ2-7; the D gene is possibly TRBD2 (6 bases). Per the germline V gene, CDR1 is MGHRA and CDR2 is YSYEKL. This CDR3 has 13 amino acids. V was trimmed by 0 bases and J by 5 bases, leaving 8 bases between them.

The rearrangement uses TRBV4-1 and TRBJ2-5; 10 nucleotides agree with TRBD2. The CDR3 contains 12 residues. Germline lookup yields CDR1 MGHRA and CDR2 YSYEKL. The CDR3 reads CATSGGDETQYF. The CDR3 coding sequence is TGCGCAACAAGCGGGGGGGACGAGACCCAGTACTTC.

This chain connects TRBV5-4 to TRBJ2-3; no definite D call. The CDR3 has 14 residues. V was clipped by 3 bases and J by 1 base, with 9 bases between them. The germline V gene encodes CDR1 SGHNT and CDR2 YYREEE (reference sequence). The CDR3 DNA reads TGTGCCAGCAGCTCCCAAGCTGGCACAGATACGCAGTATTTT. It encodes CASSSQAGTDTQYF.

This sequence joins TRBV3-1 (or the pseudogene TRBV3-2) and TRBJ1-2; D not resolved. V lost 4 bases and J 0 bases, leaving 12 bases between the germline ends. Germline assignment: CDR1 LGHDT and CDR2 YNNKEL (reference sequence). The CDR3 is made up of 15 amino acids. The CDR3 loop reads CASSLRGGANYGYTF. CDR3 DNA: TGTGCCAGCAGCCTGCGAGGTGGAGCTAACTATGGCTACACCTTC.

The chain couples TRBV7-2 to TRBJ2-5; TRBD2 aligns across 10 bases. V shed 7 bases and J 5 bases; nucleotides not matched to a gene: 13. Per the germline V gene, CDR1 is SGHTA and CDR2 is FQGNSA. The CDR3 sequence is 16 residues long. In DNA, the CDR3 is TGTGCCAGCACCCCCTCGGGGCTAGCGGGGGTGGAGACCCAGTACTTC. This encodes CASTPSGLAGVETQYF.

The rearrangement links TRBV27 to TRBJ1-2; unclear D gene. The CDR3 is 12 amino acids. V was pared by 9 bases and J by 7 bases, with 15 bases between. CDR1 is MNHEY and CDR2 is SMNVEV in the germline V gene (reference sequence). The CDR3 region has the DNA TGTGCCAGTGGGGTCGGGGTTGGTGGCTACACCTTC. This sequence encodes CASGVGVGGYTF.

The V gene is TRBV2, the J gene TRBJ2-2, with TRBD2 identical over 8 bases. The germline V gene has CDR1 SNHLY and CDR2 FYNNEI. J gave up 1 base and V 7 bases, and 8 bases lay outside the gene matches. The CDR3 sequence is 16 residues long. CDR3: CASTSTGGWNTGELFF. CDR3 DNA sequence: TGTGCCAGCACTTCTACGGGGGGGTGGAACACCGGGGAGCTGTTTTTT.

This CDR3 reads CASSVAVSTDTQYF. The CDR3 DNA reads as TGTGCCAGCAGCGTAGCGGTTAGCACAGATACGCAGTATTTT. The rearrangement uses TRBV9 and TRBJ2-3; no reliable D call. CDR1 SGDLS and CDR2 YYNGEE come from the germline V gene. The CDR3 spans 14 residues. V lost 0 bases and J lost 0, with 5 bases in between. Full variable domain (remainder filled in from reference TRBV9 and TRBJ2-3): DSGVTQTPKHLITATGQRVTLRCSPRSGDLSVYWYQQSLDQGLQFLIQYYNGEERAKGNILERFSAQQFPDLHSELNLSSLELGDSALYFCASSVAVSTDTQYFGPGTRLTVL.

As DNA, the CDR3 is TGTGCCAGCAGGCCTCGGGCGGGGGACTACGAGCAGTACTTC. Amino acid sequence: CASRPRAGDYEQYF. The chain couples TRBV27 to TRBJ2-7; TRBD2 agrees at 7 bases. The CDR3 has 14 amino acids. V was pared by 6 bases and J by 3 bases, with 8 bases of the junction left unmatched. CDR1 and CDR2 (germline): MNHEY, SMNVEV (reference sequence).

The rearrangement joins TRBV4-1 to TRBJ2-3; 10 bases line up with TRBD2. The CDR3 extends over 15 amino acids. With V trimmed by 5 bases and J by 2 bases, 4 bases remained unmatched. CDR1 and CDR2 (germline): MGHRA, YSYEKL. CDR3 sequence: CASSYSGGLTDTQYF. CDR3 bases: TGCGCCAGCAGCTATAGCGGGGGGCTCACAGATACGCAGTATTTT.

There are a few counts of this clone. The chain joins TRBV6-5 to TRBJ2-7; 8 nucleotides agree with TRBD1. The germline gives CDR1 MNHEY, CDR2 SVGAGI. The ends lost 6 bases at V and 2 bases at J; junction bases unmatched: 9. The CDR3 totals 15 residues. Here the CDR3 reads CASRKETGAPYEQYF. CDR3 sequence (DNA): TGTGCCAGCAGGAAGGAGACAGGGGCCCCCTACGAGCAGTACTTC.

The rearrangement joins TRBV4-2 to TRBJ2-1, with 10 nucleotides matching TRBD2. The CDR3 consists of 15 residues. V lost 0 bases and J lost 4; bases outside the gene matches: 0. CDR1 LGHNA and CDR2 YNFKEQ come from the germline V gene. The DNA of the CDR3 is TGTGCCAGCAGCCAAGAAGCGGGGGGGTACAATGAGCAGTTCTTC. Translating gives CASSQEAGGYNEQFF.

A single count supports this clone. The chain is built from TRBV7-9 and TRBJ2-1; maybe TRBD1 (5 bases). The germline V and J ends were trimmed by 10 bases and 0 bases, with 16 bases remaining between them. Germline-derived CDR1 and CDR2 are SEHNR and FQNEAQ (reference sequence). The CDR3 has 15 residues. As DNA, the CDR3 is TGTGCCACGTCGCCTGGAAGGGGCTCCTACAATGAGCAGTTCTTC. It is translated as CATSPGRGSYNEQFF.

The chain uses TRBV7-9 and TRBJ1-1; the D gene is possibly TRBD1 (6 bases). In germline, CDR1 is SEHNR, CDR2 FQNEAQ (reference sequence). This CDR3 is 15 amino acids long. Trimming pared 4 bases from V and 1 base from J, leaving 13 bases between. The chain's CDR3 is CASSSAATGNTEAFF. CDR3 nucleotides: TGTGCCAGCAGCTCGGCAGCGACAGGGAACACTGAAGCTTTCTTT.

This rearrangement joins TRBV5-4 to TRBJ1-1, with TRBD1 matching over 7 bases. The V segment lost 2 bases and the J segment 10 bases; nucleotides outside the gene matches: 11. Germline CDR1 SGHNT, CDR2 YYREEE (reference sequence). There are 14 residues in the CDR3. The CDR3, as DNA: TGTGCCAGCAGCTTTGACAGGGACGACGGGGGAGCTTTCTTT. It is translated as CASSFDRDDGGAFF.

This clone has just a few counts. V is TRBV7-9 and J is TRBJ2-3, with a tentative D call TRBD1 (5 bases). Germline V gives CDR1 SEHNR, CDR2 FQNEAQ (reference sequence). The CDR3 has 14 residues. The V gene lost 10 bases and the J gene lost 1 base, with 15 bases spanning the gap. CDR3 in amino acids: CATETAKGTDTQYF. The CDR3 bases are TGTGCCACAGAGACAGCGAAGGGCACAGATACGCAGTATTTT. Drawing the rest from reference TRBV7-9 and TRBJ2-3, the complete variable domain is DTGVSQNPRHKITKRGQNVTFRCDPISEHNRLYWYRQTLGQGPEFLTYFQNEAQLEKSRLLSDRFSAERPKGSFSTLEIQRTEQGDSAMYLCATETAKGTDTQYFGPGTRLTVL.

The gene calls are TRBV18 and TRBJ1-2, with D perhaps TRBD1 (6 bases). Trimming removed 3 bases from V and 8 bases from J, with 16 bases in between. The germline gives CDR1 KGHSH, CDR2 LQKENI. The CDR3 consists of 14 residues. The CDR3 reads CASSPLGRGSGYTF. CDR3 sequence (DNA): TGTGCCAGCTCACCCCTAGGGAGGGGGAGCGGCTACACCTTC.

This chain links TRBV4-1 with TRBJ2-7, with a weak D call TRBD1 (7 bases). V was clipped by 4 bases and J by 2 bases, with 12 bases between them. Germline CDR1 and CDR2: MGHRA and YSYEKL. This CDR3 has 14 residues. The CDR3 reads CASSPRGAPYEQYF. In nucleotides, the CDR3 is TGCGCCAGCAGCCCCAGGGGGGCTCCCTACGAGCAGTACTTC.

This clone appeared a single time. An end of the junction differs from the germline gene, which may be a read error. The chain links TRBV6-5 to TRBJ1-1, with 8 bases lining up with TRBD1. CDR3 size: 12 residues. The germline V gene has CDR1 MNHEY and CDR2 SVGAGI. The CDR3 nucleotides read TGTGCCAGCAGTTCCCAGGACAGGGTCACCTATTTT. This gives the protein CASSSQDRVTYF.

Note on this clone: This specimen includes other DNA sequences encoding the same CDR3. This chain links TRBV7-9 with TRBJ2-7; D is possibly TRBD2 (6 bases). Germline V gene data show CDR1 as SEHNR and CDR2 as FQNEAQ (reference sequence). Trimming stripped 4 bases from V and 1 base from J, with 11 bases between. This CDR3 is 14 amino acids long. For the CDR3, the DNA is TGTGCCAGCAGCTCCCCCGGGGGATCCTACGAGCAGTACTTC. As protein: CASSSPGGSYEQYF. Based on the CDR3 plus reference TRBV7-9 and TRBJ2-7, the full variable domain is DTGVSQNPRHKITKRGQNVTFRCDPISEHNRLYWYRQTLGQGPEFLTYFQNEAQLEKSRLLSDRFSAERPKGSFSTLEIQRTEQGDSAMYLCASSSPGGSYEQYFGPGTRLTVT.